This TCR beta chain is from a study of T cells in Graves' hyperthyroidism and ophthalmopathy. Whole-study results and caveats: Most thyroid clonotypes expanded above 0.001 appeared in blood too.

Using RNA transcripts as the source, TCR beta CDR3 regions were amplified. Researchers ran a first-round RT-PCR on the TCR CDR3 using the HTBI primer set. TCRdb analysed the multiplex PCR reads with MiXCR anew, one entry per CDR3 protein. The sample includes almost 500,000 distinct CDR3 sequences, under 25% of them seen just once. Many counts were recorded for this clonotype. Its specificity is not known. The CDR3 runs to 14 residues. The V gene's germline CDR1 is LGHDT and CDR2 YNNKEL (reference sequence). Trimming took 1 base from V and 8 from J; bases not matched to a gene: 6. The chain has TRBV3-1 and TRBJ1-1; TRBD1 agrees at 8 bases. The sequenced sample consisted of blood. This TCR derives from a woman in her 70s with Graves' ophthalmopathy. CDR3 DNA: TGTGCCAGCAGCCAAGGGGTCGGGACAGGCGAAGCTTTCTTT. Translation: CASSQGVGTGEAFF.